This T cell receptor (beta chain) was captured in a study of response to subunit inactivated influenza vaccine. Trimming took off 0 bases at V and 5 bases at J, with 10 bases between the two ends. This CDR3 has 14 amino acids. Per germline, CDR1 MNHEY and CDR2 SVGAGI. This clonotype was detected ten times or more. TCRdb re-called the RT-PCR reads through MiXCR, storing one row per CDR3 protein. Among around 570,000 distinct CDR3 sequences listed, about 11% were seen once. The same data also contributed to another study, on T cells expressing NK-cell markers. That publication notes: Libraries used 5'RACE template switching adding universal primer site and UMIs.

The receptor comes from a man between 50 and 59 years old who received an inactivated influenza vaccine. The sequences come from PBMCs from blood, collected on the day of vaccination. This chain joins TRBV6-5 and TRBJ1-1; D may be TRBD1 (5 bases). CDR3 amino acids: CASSYSGVGTEAFF. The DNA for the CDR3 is TGTGCCAGCAGTTACTCGGGGGTCGGGACTGAAGCTTTCTTT.